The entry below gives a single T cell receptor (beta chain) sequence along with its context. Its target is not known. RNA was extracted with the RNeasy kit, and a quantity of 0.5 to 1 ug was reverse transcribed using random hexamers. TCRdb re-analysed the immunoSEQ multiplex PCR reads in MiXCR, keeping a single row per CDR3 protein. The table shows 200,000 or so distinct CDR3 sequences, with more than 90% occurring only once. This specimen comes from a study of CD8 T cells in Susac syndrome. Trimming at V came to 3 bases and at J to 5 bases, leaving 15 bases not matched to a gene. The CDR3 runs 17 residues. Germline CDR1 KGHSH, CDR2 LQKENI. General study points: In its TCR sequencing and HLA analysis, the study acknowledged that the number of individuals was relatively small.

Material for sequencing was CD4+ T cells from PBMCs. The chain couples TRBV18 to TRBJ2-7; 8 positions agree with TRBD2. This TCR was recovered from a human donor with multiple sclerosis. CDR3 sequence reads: CASSPMLGSGSIDEQYF. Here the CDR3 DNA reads TGTGCCAGCTCACCGATGCTGGGGAGCGGGAGTATCGACGAGCAGTACTTC.